This TCR beta chain is from a study of T-cell reconstitution after alpha-beta-depleted transplantation in children (dated by TCRdb to the mid-2010s). In the study overall: Using TCR repertoire profiling, the study followed T-cell immune reconstitution in a quantitative way in children after TCRalphabeta/CD19-depleted allogeneic hematopoietic cell transplantation.

This clonotype was counted once. The antigen it recognizes is unknown. This sequence may be a read error, since a much larger clone differs from it by one base. The library was produced with PCR. TCRdb lists the instrument as Illumina HiSeq 2500. TCR library preparation used molecular barcoding, with unique molecular identifiers applied to normalize quantification of the TCRbeta repertoire. Using fastp trimming at Q25 and MiXCR clonotype assembly, TCRdb reanalyzed the public sequencing data and kept in-frame beta chains. Every CDR3 protein is listed once, alongside the most common genes and DNA of its rows. This sample gives a few hundred thousand distinct CDR3 sequences in total; roughly 10% of them show up just once. The ten top clones hold nearly 5.5% of the sample. The CDR3 sequence holds 13 residues, the cysteine and phenylalanine included. The DNA shown is the 39-base CDR3, in frame from base 1. According to the germline V gene (reference sequence), CDR1 reads MNHNY and CDR2 reads SVGAGI.

Rearrangement joined TRBV6-6 to TRBJ1-1, and possibly TRBD1, on 5 matching bases. The specimen comprised PBMCs from the stem cell graft donor, sampled from the stem cell graft. The receptor's source is a human donor who donated a stem cell graft to a child with acute myeloid leukemia. The CDR3 amino acid sequence is: CPSDGGVPTEAFF. The DNA sequence is given as TGTCCCAGCGACGGAGGGGTACCCACTGAAGCTTTCTTT.